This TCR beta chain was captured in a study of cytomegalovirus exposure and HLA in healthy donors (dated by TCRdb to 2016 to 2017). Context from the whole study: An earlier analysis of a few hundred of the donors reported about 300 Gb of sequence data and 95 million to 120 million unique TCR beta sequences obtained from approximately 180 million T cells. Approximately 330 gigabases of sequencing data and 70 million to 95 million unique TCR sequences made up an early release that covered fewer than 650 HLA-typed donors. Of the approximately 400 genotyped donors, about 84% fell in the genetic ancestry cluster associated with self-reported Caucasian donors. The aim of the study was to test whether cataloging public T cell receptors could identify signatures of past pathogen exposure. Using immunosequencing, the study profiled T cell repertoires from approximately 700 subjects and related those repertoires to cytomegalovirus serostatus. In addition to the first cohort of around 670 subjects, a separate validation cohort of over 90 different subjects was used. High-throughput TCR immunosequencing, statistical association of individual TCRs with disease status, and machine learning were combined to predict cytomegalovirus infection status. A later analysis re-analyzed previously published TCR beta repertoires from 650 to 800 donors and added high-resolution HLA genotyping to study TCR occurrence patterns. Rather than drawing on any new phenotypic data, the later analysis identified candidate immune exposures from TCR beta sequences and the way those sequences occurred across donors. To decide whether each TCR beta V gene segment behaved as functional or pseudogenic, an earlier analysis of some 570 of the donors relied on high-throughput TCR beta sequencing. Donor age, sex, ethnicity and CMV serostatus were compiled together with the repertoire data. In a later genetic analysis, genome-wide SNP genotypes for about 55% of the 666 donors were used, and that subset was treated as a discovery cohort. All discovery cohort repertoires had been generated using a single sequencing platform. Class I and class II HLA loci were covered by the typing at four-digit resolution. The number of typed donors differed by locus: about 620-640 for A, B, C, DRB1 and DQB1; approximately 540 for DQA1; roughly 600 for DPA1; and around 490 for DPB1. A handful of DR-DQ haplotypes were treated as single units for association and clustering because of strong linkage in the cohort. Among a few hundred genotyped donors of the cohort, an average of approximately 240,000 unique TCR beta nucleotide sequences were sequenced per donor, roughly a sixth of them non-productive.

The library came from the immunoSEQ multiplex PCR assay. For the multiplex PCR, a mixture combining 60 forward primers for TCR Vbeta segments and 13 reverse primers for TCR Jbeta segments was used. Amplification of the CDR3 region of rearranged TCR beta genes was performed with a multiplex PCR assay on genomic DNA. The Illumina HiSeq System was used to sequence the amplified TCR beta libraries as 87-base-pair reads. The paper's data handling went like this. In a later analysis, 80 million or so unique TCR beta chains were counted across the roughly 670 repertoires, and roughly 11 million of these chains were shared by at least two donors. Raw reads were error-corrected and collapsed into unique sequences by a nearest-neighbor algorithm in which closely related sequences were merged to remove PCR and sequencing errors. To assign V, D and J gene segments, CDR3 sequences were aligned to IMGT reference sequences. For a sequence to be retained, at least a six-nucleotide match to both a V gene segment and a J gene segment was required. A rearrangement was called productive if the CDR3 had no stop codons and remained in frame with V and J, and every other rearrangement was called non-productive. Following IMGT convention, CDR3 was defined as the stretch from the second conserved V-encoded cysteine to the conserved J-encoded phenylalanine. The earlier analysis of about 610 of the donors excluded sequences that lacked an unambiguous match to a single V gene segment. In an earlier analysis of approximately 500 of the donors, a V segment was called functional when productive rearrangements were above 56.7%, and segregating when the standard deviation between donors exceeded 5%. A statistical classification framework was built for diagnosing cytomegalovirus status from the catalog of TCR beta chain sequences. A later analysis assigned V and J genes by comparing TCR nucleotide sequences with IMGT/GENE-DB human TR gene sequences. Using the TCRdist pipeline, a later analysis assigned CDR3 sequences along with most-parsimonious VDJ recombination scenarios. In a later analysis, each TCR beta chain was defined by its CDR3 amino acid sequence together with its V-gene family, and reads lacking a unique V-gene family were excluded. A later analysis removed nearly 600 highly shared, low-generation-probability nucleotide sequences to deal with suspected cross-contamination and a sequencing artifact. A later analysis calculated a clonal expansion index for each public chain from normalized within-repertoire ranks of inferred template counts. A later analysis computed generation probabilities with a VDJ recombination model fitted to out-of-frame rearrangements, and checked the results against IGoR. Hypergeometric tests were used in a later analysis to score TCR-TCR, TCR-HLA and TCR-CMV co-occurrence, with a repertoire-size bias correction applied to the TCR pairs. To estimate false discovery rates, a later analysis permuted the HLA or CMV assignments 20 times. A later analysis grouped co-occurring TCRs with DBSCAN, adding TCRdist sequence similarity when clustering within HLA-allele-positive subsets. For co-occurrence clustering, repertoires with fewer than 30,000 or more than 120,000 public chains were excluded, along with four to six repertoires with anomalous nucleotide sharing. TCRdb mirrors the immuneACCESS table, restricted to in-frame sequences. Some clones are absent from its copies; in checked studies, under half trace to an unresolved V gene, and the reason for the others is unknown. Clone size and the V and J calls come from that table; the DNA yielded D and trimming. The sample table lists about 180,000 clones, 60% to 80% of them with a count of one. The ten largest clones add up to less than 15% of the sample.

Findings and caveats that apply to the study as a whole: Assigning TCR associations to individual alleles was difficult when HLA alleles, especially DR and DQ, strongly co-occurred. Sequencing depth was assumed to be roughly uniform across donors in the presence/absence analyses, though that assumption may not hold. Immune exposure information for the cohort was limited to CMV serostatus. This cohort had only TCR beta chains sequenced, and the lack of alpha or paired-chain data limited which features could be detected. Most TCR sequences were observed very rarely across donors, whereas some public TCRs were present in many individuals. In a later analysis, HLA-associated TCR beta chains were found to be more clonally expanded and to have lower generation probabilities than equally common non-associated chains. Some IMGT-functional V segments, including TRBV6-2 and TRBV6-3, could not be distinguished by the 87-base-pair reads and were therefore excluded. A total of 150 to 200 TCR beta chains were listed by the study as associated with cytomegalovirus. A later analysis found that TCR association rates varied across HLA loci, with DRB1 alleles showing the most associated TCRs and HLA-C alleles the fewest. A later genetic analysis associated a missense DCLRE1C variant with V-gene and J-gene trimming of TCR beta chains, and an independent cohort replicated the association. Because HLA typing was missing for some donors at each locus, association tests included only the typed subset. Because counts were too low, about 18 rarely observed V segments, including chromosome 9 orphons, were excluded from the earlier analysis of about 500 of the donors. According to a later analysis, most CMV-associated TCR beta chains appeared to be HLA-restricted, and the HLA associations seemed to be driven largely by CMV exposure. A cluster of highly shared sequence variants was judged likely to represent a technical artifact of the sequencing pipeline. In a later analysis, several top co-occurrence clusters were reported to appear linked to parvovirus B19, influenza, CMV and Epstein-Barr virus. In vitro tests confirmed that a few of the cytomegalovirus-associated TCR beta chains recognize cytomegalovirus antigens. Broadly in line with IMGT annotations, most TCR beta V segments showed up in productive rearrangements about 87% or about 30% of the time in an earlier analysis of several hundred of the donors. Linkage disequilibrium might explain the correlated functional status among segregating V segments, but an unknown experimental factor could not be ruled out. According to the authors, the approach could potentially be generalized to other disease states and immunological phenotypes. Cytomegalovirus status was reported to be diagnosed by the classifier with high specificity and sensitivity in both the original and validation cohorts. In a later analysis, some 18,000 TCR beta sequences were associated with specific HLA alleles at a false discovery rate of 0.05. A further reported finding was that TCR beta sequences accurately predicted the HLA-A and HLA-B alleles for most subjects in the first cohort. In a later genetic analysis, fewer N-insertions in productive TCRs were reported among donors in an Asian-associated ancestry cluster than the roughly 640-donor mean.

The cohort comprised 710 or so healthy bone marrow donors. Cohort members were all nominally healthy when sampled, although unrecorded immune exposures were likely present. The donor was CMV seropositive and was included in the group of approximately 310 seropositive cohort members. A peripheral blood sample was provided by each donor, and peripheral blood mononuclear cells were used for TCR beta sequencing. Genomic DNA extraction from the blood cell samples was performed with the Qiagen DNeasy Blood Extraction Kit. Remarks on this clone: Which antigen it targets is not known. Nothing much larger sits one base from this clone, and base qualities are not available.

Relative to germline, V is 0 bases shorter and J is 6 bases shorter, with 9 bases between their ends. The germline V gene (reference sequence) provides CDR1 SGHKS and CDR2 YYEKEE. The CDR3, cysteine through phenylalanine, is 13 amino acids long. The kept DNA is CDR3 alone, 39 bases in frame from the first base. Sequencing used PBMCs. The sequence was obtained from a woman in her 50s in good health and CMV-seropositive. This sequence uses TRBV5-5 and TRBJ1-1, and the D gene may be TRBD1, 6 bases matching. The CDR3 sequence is CASSLEQGAEAFF. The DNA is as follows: TGTGCCAGCAGCTTGGAACAGGGCGCTGAAGCTTTCTTT. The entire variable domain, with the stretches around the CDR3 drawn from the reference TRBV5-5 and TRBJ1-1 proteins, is DAGVTQSPTHLIKTRGQQVTLRCSPISGHKSVSWYQQVLGQGPQFIFQYYEKEERGRGNFPDRFSARQFPNYSSELNVNALLLGDSALYLCASSLEQGAEAFFGQGTRLTVV.